Following are 2 T cell receptor beta chains from one sample sequenced in a study of shared clonotypes between healthy human individuals. Repertoires were generated with immunoSEQ multiplex PCR, while TCRdb's copy carries only in-frame clones and drops some. The data contain 2 million to 2.5 million clones, 90% to 97% of them singletons. Sequencing was done on a sample of naive CD4+ T cells sorted from blood. Subset meaning: CD45RA+ positively selected. These receptor sequences come from a man aged 18 to 29 in good health.

The chain has TRBV11-2 and TRBJ1-3; a possible D gene is TRBD1 (6 bases). The CDR3 has 17 residues. Germline V CDR1 and CDR2: SGHAT, FQNNGV. Between the trimmed V and J ends, which lost 4 bases and 0 bases, there was a span of 16 bases. The CDR3 nucleotides are TGTGCCAGCAGCTACCCGGCTAGACAGGACTCTGGAAACACCATATATTTT. Its protein is CASSYPARQDSGNTIYF. The full variable domain, its missing parts supplied by reference TRBV11-2 and TRBJ1-3, is EAGVAQSPRYKIIEKRQSVAFWCNPISGHATLYWYQQILGQGPKLLIQFQNNGVVDDSQLPKDRFSAERLKGVDSTLKIQPAKLEDSAVYLCASSYPARQDSGNTIYFGEGSWLTVV.

The table lists this clone with a count of one. The rearrangement links TRBV18 to TRBJ2-5, with 7 bases matching TRBD2. With V trimmed by 0 bases and J by 5 bases, 9 bases remained unmatched. The germline V gene has CDR1 KGHSH and CDR2 LQKENI. There are 16 residues in the CDR3. The CDR3 DNA is TGTGCCAGCTCACCACCTAGGTTGGCGGGAGTGGAGACCCAGTACTTC. It yields the protein CASSPPRLAGVETQYF.